This entry lists 32 T cell receptor beta chains sequenced from one sample in a study of Graves' ophthalmopathy and Graves' hyperthyroidism. TCR beta CDR3 regions were amplified from RNA transcripts. HTBI primers were used in a first-round RT-PCR, which preceded a second-round multiplex PCR. A single record per CDR3 protein comes from TCRdb applying MiXCR to the multiplex PCR reads. The table has 650,000 to 900,000 distinct CDR3 sequences, 40% seen once. The sequenced sample consisted of peripheral blood. These receptors were collected from an adult man with Graves' ophthalmopathy.

In its sample, this clonotype was seen a few times. The gene calls are TRBV12-3 or TRBV12-4 and TRBJ1-1; no clear D gene. The CDR3 runs to 13 residues. V was clipped by 8 bases and J by 4 bases, with 14 bases between them. The CDR3 DNA reads TGTGCCAGCTCTGGTAAGGAGGGCACTGAAGCTTTCTTT. This sequence encodes CASSGKEGTEAFF.

This clonotype was detected a few times. The CDR3 DNA reads TGTGCCAGCAGCTTGGAAGCTCGGGGTGACGAGCAGTACTTC. It codes for CASSLEARGDEQYF. The chain combines TRBV5-4 with TRBJ2-7; a possible D gene is TRBD2 (5 bases). CDR3 length: 14 amino acids. Trimming cost V 0 bases and J 5 bases, with 12 bases left between them. Germline lookup yields CDR1 SGHNT and CDR2 YYREEE (reference sequence).

V gene TRBV25-1 combines with J gene TRBJ2-2, with 7 nucleotides matching TRBD1. From germline, CDR1 is MGHDK and CDR2 SYGVNS. This CDR3 has 17 residues. With V trimmed by 5 bases and J by 6 bases, 15 bases remained unmatched. The CDR3 DNA reads TGTGCCAGCAGTTACGGGGCTCAGGGGGAAATGGCCGGGGAGCTGTTTTTT. Translated: CASSYGAQGEMAGELFF.

V gene TRBV25-1 combines with J gene TRBJ1-6; D ambiguous. V lost 11 bases and J 8 bases, leaving 7 bases between the germline ends. The CDR3 length is 10 residues. Germline assignment: CDR1 MGHDK and CDR2 SYGVNS. This CDR3 is CAWGDSPLHF. The CDR3 nucleotides are TGTGCCTGGGGAGATTCACCCCTCCACTTT.

Only one count was recorded for this clonotype. This may come from a read error, since a much larger clone is one base off. The chain employs TRBV19 and TRBJ1-5, with D hard to call. Looked up from germline, CDR1 is LNHDA and CDR2 is SQIVND (reference sequence). V was shortened by 3 bases and J by 5 bases, with 8 bases between the two germline ends. The CDR3 extends over 13 amino acids. DNA for the CDR3: TGTGCCAGTAGTATTTCCGAAGATCAGCCCCAGCATTTT. Its protein product is CASSISEDQPQHF.

The V gene is TRBV10-3, the J gene TRBJ2-5, with 8 bases matching TRBD1. J was trimmed by 1 base and V by 2 bases; bases with no gene match: 3. The CDR3 loop spans 15 amino acids. Germline CDR1 ENHRY, CDR2 SYGVKD. The CDR3 nucleotides are TGTGCCATCAGTGAGCCCGGACAGGGCCAAGAGACCCAGTACTTC. Protein: CAISEPGQGQETQYF.

On this clonotype itself: Germline and junction disagree at one end, which may indicate a read error. The chain carries TRBV10-3 and TRBJ1-1; a possible D gene is TRBD1 (5 bases). Germline V gene data show CDR1 as ENHRY and CDR2 as SYGVKD. The CDR3 has 16 residues. DNA of the CDR3: TGTGCCAGCAGTTACTCGATGCCAGGGAGTTCTACTGAAGCTTTCTTT. Translation gives CASSYSMPGSSTEAFF.

Many counts were recorded for this clonotype. This chain connects TRBV2 to TRBJ1-5, with D possibly TRBD1 on 5 matching bases. CDR1 is SNHLY, CDR2 FYNNEI, per germline. Trimming removed 5 bases from V and 4 bases from J, with 21 bases in between. The CDR3 is made up of 17 amino acids. This CDR3 reads CASSYRGPGQGNQPQHF. CDR3 sequence (DNA): TGTGCCAGCAGTTACCGGGGCCCGGGGCAGGGAAATCAGCCCCAGCATTTT.

In DNA form, the CDR3 reads TGCGCCACTATACTAGGCAGCACAGATACGCAGTATTTT. Its protein is CATILGSTDTQYF. The chain has TRBV10-1 and TRBJ2-3; D perhaps matches TRBD2 (5 bases). This CDR3 is built from 13 residues. Trimming cost V 10 bases and J 0 bases, with 11 bases left between them. CDR1 and CDR2 (germline): WNHNN, SYGVQD (reference sequence).

Of note for this clonotype: Possible read error: a much larger clone is one base away. The V and J genes are TRBV19 and TRBJ1-5; tentative D call: TRBD1 (5 bases). The length of the CDR3 is 15 residues. In germline, CDR1 is LNHDA, CDR2 SQIVND (reference sequence). Deletions cut 10 bases from V and 5 bases from J, with 21 bases between. The CDR3 here is CATNLGARSDQPQHF. CDR3 bases: TGTGCCACCAACCTCGGGGCCAGGAGCGATCAGCCCCAGCATTTT.

This clonotype turned up a few times. The CDR3 loop reads CASSAEGIIGRTF. CDR3 in DNA: TGTGCCAGCAGCGCCGAGGGGATAATCGGTAGGACCTTC. The V gene is TRBV12-3 or TRBV12-4, the J gene TRBJ1-2, with TRBD1 as a possible D gene (5 bases). V was shortened by 6 bases and J by 14 bases, with 22 bases between the two germline ends. This CDR3 is built from 13 residues.

Worth noting for this clonotype: With a much larger clone just one base away, this may be a read error. The CDR3 DNA is TGTGCCGGCAGCAACGACGGCTACGAGCAGTACTTC. This encodes CAGSNDGYEQYF. J is TRBJ2-7 and V is TRBV11-2; D unresolved. Germline lookup yields CDR1 SGHAT and CDR2 FQNNGV. The CDR3 loop spans 12 amino acids.

This clonotype has at least ten counts. J is TRBJ1-1 and V is TRBV7-9, with no clear D. CDR1 is SEHNR, CDR2 FQNEAQ, per germline (reference sequence). The CDR3 has 10 residues. Trimming shortened V by 10 bases and J by 7 bases, and 10 bases separated the two germline ends. This CDR3 reads CANSQDEAFF. As DNA, the CDR3 is TGTGCCAACAGTCAGGATGAAGCTTTCTTT.

This chain uses TRBV6-1 with TRBJ2-2; D might be TRBD1 (6 bases). CDR1 and CDR2 from the germline V gene are MNHNS and SASEGT. The CDR3 consists of 15 residues. V was cut by 6 bases and J by 3 bases, with 14 bases left in between. The CDR3, as DNA: TGTGCCAGCAGCCCTAGGGCAGGGGACACCGGGGAGCTGTTTTTT. It yields the protein CASSPRAGDTGELFF.

At least ten counts were recorded for this clonotype. The chain uses TRBV19 and TRBJ2-2; D possibly uses TRBD1 or TRBD2 (5 bases each). Germline CDR1 is LNHDA and CDR2 is SQIVND (reference sequence). The V gene lost 5 bases and the J gene lost 8 bases, with 24 bases spanning the gap. The CDR3 runs 17 residues. This chain's CDR3 is CASSSPGTLGAAGELFF. The CDR3 DNA reads TGTGCCAGTAGTTCACCCGGGACGCTCGGAGCAGCGGGGGAGCTGTTTTTT.

J is TRBJ1-2 and V is TRBV5-8; D not certain. CDR1 and CDR2 (germline): SGHTS, YDEGEE. This CDR3 is built from 14 residues. V lost 0 bases to trimming and J lost 0 bases, with 6 bases between them. The CDR3 region has the DNA TGTGCCAGCAGCTTGGCCCCAGCTAACTATGGCTACACCTTC. Translating gives CASSLAPANYGYTF.

This clonotype was seen a handful of times. J is TRBJ2-6 and V is TRBV7-9; D ambiguous. The germline V and J ends were trimmed by 3 bases and 2 bases, with 14 bases remaining between them. CDR1 is SEHNR and CDR2 is FQNEAQ in the germline V gene (reference sequence). The CDR3 consists of 17 residues. The CDR3 is CASSFRVLSAGANVLTF. The CDR3 DNA is TGTGCCAGCAGCTTTCGCGTTCTGTCCGCTGGGGCCAACGTCCTGACTTTC. Drawing the rest from reference TRBV7-9 and TRBJ2-6, the complete variable domain is DTGVSQNPRHKITKRGQNVTFRCDPISEHNRLYWYRQTLGQGPEFLTYFQNEAQLEKSRLLSDRFSAERPKGSFSTLEIQRTEQGDSAMYLCASSFRVLSAGANVLTFGAGSRLTVL.

This clonotype was observed a few times. The chain links TRBV11-1 to TRBJ1-6; the match to TRBD1 covers 7 bases. Germline trimming cut 5 bases from V and 0 bases from J; bases unmatched to any gene: 7. This CDR3 is 17 amino acids long. CDR1 and CDR2 from the germline V gene are SGHAT and FQDESV (reference sequence). This CDR3 reads CASSLRTGSSYNSPLHF. The CDR3 coding sequence is TGTGCCAGCAGCCTACGGACAGGTAGCTCCTATAATTCACCCCTCCACTTT.

This chain links TRBV7-9 with TRBJ2-7; 9 positions match TRBD2. Germline CDR1 and CDR2: SEHNR and FQNEAQ (reference sequence). V gave up 6 bases and J gave up 2 bases; unmatched junction bases: 8. CDR3 length: 15 amino acids. The CDR3 DNA reads TGTGCCAGCAGTGAAGATGGCGGGAGGGCCTACGAGCAGTACTTC. Amino acid sequence: CASSEDGGRAYEQYF.

The chain carries TRBV19 and TRBJ1-5, with D unresolved. Germline CDR1 and CDR2: LNHDA and SQIVND (reference sequence). CDR3 length: 15 residues. Trimming took 4 bases from V and 2 from J, leaving 12 bases between them. CDR3 amino acids: CASSTGHLGNQPQHF. CDR3 bases: TGTGCCAGTAGTACCGGGCACCTGGGCAATCAGCCCCAGCATTTT.

This clonotype was picked up a small number of times. V usage is TRBV7-2 and J usage is TRBJ2-7; the D is unclear. There are 14 residues in the CDR3. V lost 7 bases, J lost 0 bases, and 13 bases lay in between. Looked up from germline, CDR1 is SGHTA and CDR2 is FQGNSA. The CDR3 DNA sequence: TGTGCCAGCACGGTGGACGGAAGCTCCTACGAGCAGTACTTC. Translated, it gives CASTVDGSSYEQYF. Full variable domain (remainder filled in from reference TRBV7-2 and TRBJ2-7): GAGVSQSPSNKVTEKGKDVELRCDPISGHTALYWYRQSLGQGLEFLIYFQGNSAPDKSGLPSDRFSAERTGGSVSTLTIQRTQQEDSAVYLCASTVDGSSYEQYFGPGTRLTVT.

This chain connects TRBV6-1 to TRBJ2-5; D is unresolved. This CDR3 has 12 residues. V was pared by 5 bases and J by 1 base, with 5 bases between. CDR1 and CDR2 (germline): MNHNS, SASEGT. CDR3 in DNA: TGTGCCAGCAGTAGGGCCCAAGAGACCCAGTACTTC. It specifies CASSRAQETQYF.

This rearrangement joins TRBV20-1 to TRBJ2-2; D perhaps matches TRBD1 (6 bases). Per germline, CDR1 DFQATT and CDR2 SNEGSKA (reference sequence). This CDR3 is 15 amino acids long. Trimming removed 0 bases from V and 6 bases from J, with 14 bases in between. CDR3 residues: CSARESGVGSGELFF. In DNA form, the CDR3 reads TGCAGTGCTAGAGAGTCAGGGGTAGGGTCCGGGGAGCTGTTTTTT.

This clonotype was counted at least ten times. V and J are TRBV24-1 and TRBJ2-5; TRBD1 is a possible D gene (7 bases). The CDR3 is 15 residues long. The V end lost 6 bases, the J end lost 0 bases, and 13 bases lay between the germline ends. Germline CDR1 is KGHDR and CDR2 is SFDVKD. In DNA, the CDR3 is TGTGCCACCAGTAGACAGGGAGGAGACCAAGAGACCCAGTACTTC. Residues: CATSRQGGDQETQYF.

Only a few counts were recorded for this clonotype. V and J are TRBV7-9 and TRBJ2-7; 8 positions agree with TRBD1. The CDR3 length is 15 residues. Trimming at V came to 4 bases and at J to 5 bases, leaving 10 bases not matched to a gene. From germline, CDR1 is SEHNR and CDR2 FQNEAQ (reference sequence). The CDR3 here is CASSSQGAPVNEQYF. In DNA form, the CDR3 reads TGTGCCAGCAGCTCTCAGGGGGCGCCTGTCAACGAGCAGTACTTC. The variable domain in full, completed from reference TRBV7-9 and TRBJ2-7, reads DTGVSQNPRHKITKRGQNVTFRCDPISEHNRLYWYRQTLGQGPEFLTYFQNEAQLEKSRLLSDRFSAERPKGSFSTLEIQRTEQGDSAMYLCASSSQGAPVNEQYFGPGTRLTVT.

The V gene is TRBV7-9, the J gene TRBJ2-2, with D possibly TRBD2 on 5 matching bases. Trimming shortened V by 1 base and J by 8 bases, and 11 bases separated the two germline ends. Germline V gene lookup returns CDR1 SEHNR and CDR2 FQNEAQ (reference sequence). The CDR3 spans 14 residues. This CDR3 reads CASSLVSGRGELFF. CDR3 sequence (DNA): TGTGCCAGCAGCTTAGTCAGCGGCCGGGGGGAGCTGTTTTTT.

The V gene is TRBV20-1, the J gene TRBJ2-2; 7 bases map to TRBD2. Trimming took 6 bases from V and 0 from J; bases not matched to a gene: 16. The CDR3 sequence is 18 residues long. Per germline, CDR1 DFQATT and CDR2 SNEGSKA (reference sequence). The CDR3 reads CSARGPGGTRSNTGELFF. CDR3 bases: TGCAGTGCCCGGGGTCCGGGAGGCACGAGATCGAACACCGGGGAGCTGTTTTTT.

The chain recombines TRBV29-1 with TRBJ1-2; 7 positions match TRBD1. After removal of 6 bases from V and 0 bases from J, the junction contained 7 bases not matched to a gene. Germline lookup yields CDR1 SQVTM and CDR2 ANQGSEA. CDR3 size: 14 residues. The CDR3 protein is CSVGGGATNYGYTF. In DNA, the CDR3 is TGCAGCGTGGGAGGGGGCGCCACTAACTATGGCTACACCTTC.

This clonotype appeared a few times. The chain is built from TRBV7-9 and TRBJ2-7; TRBD1 matches at 7 bases. Germline V gene lookup returns CDR1 SEHNR and CDR2 FQNEAQ (reference sequence). The CDR3 is 15 residues long. The ends lost 2 bases at V and 3 bases at J; junction bases unmatched: 7. CDR3 sequence reads: CASSLPGQSSYEQYF. The CDR3 bases are TGTGCCAGCAGCTTACCGGGACAGTCTAGCTACGAGCAGTACTTC.

Turning to this clonotype: The junction differs from germline at one of its ends, possibly a read error. The V and J genes are TRBV10-3 and TRBJ1-4; the D gene is possibly TRBD1 (6 bases). The length of the CDR3 is 17 residues. Germline V gives CDR1 ENHRY, CDR2 SYGVKD. For the CDR3, the DNA is TGTGCCATCAGTGAGGAGGGGGGGGTTTTCGATAATGAAGAACTGTTTTTT. It yields the protein CAISEEGGVFDNEELFF.

J is TRBJ1-1 and V is TRBV29-1; D might be TRBD1 (6 bases). V lost 7 bases and J 1 base, leaving 13 bases between the germline ends. CDR1 is SQVTM, CDR2 ANQGSEA, per germline. This CDR3 contains 13 residues. CDR3 region: CSAPGHQNTEAFF. The CDR3, as DNA: TGCAGCGCTCCGGGACATCAGAACACTGAAGCTTTCTTT.

The rearrangement joins TRBV7-8 to TRBJ2-5; TRBD1 might be the D (5 bases). CDR1 is SGHVS and CDR2 is FQNEAQ in the germline V gene. This CDR3 has 13 amino acids. V was clipped by 8 bases and J by 5 bases, with 15 bases between them. Written as DNA, the CDR3 is TGTGCCAGCTCAAGATCGACAGCCGAGACCCAGTACTTC. As protein: CASSRSTAETQYF. Using reference TRBV7-8 and TRBJ2-5 for the parts outside the CDR3, the full variable domain is GAGVSQSPRYKVAKRGQDVALRCDPISGHVSLFWYQQALGQGPEFLTYFQNEAQLDKSGLPSDRFFAERPEGSVSTLKIQRTQQEDSAVYLCASSRSTAETQYFGPGTRLLVL.